This passage covers 13 T cell receptor beta chains from one sample sequenced in a study of blood T cell repertoires in COVID-19. The protocol was immunoSEQ multiplex PCR, while the TCRdb copy is restricted to in-frame clones and leaves out a portion. The sample holds a few hundred thousand clones, about 88% seen once. Sequencing was carried out using peripheral blood. Every receptor here comes from a woman in her seventies with COVID-19, enrolled during active disease.

This chain uses TRBV12-1 with TRBJ1-2. TRBV12-1 is flagged as a pseudogene. CDR3 length equals 14 residues. The CDR3 DNA reads TGTGCCAGCAGCAAGGAGGGGAGCCCTTATGGCTACACCTTC. Its translation: CASSKEGSPYGYTF.

The chain recombines TRBV4-3 with TRBJ1-1; a possible D gene is TRBD1 (5 bases). Germline CDR1 LGHNA, CDR2 YSLEER. V was cut by 0 bases and J by 3 bases, with 14 bases left in between. This CDR3 region has 16 residues. The CDR3 sequence is CASSQDRWGRDTEAFF. The CDR3, as DNA: TGCGCCAGCAGCCAAGATCGTTGGGGGAGGGACACTGAAGCTTTCTTT.

The chain links TRBV3-1 (or the pseudogene TRBV3-2) to TRBJ2-4; TRBD1 agrees at 7 bases. J lost 1 base, V lost 4 bases, and 7 bases had no gene match. Germline assignment: CDR1 LGHDT and CDR2 YNNKEL (reference sequence). This CDR3 is 16 amino acids long. DNA for the CDR3: TGTGCCAGCAGCCCACAACAGGGGATCGCCAAAAACATTCAGTACTTC. It is translated as CASSPQQGIAKNIQYF.

The chain carries TRBV27 and TRBJ1-5, with D possibly being TRBD1 (6 bases). CDR1 and CDR2 from the germline V gene are MNHEY and SMNVEV (reference sequence). Trimming shortened V by 3 bases and J by 3 bases, and 9 bases separated the two germline ends. This CDR3 region has 14 residues. In DNA form, the CDR3 reads TGTGCCAGCAGTTTTACAGGGATCAATCAGCCCCAGCATTTT. Residues: CASSFTGINQPQHF.

This clone was observed a handful of times. The chain couples TRBV5-1 to TRBJ2-3, with 9 bases identical to TRBD2. V shed 2 bases and J 4 bases; nucleotides not matched to a gene: 8. This CDR3 has 16 residues. CDR1 SGHRS and CDR2 YFSETQ come from the germline V gene. CDR3: CASSFRLAGEADTQYF. CDR3 nucleotide sequence: TGCGCCAGCAGCTTTCGGTTAGCGGGGGAGGCAGATACGCAGTATTTT.

As regards this clone: The junction differs from germline at one of its ends, possibly a read error. The V gene is TRBV2, the J gene TRBJ1-4, with D uncertain. Germline values: CDR1 SNHLY, CDR2 FYNNEI. This CDR3 spans 14 amino acids. CDR3 coding DNA: TGTGCCGGCAGCACTCCGGTTACTAATGAAAAACTGTTTTTT. This sequence encodes CAGSTPVTNEKLFF. Drawing the rest from reference TRBV2 and TRBJ1-4, the complete variable domain is EPEVTQTPSHQVTQMGQEVILRCVPISNHLYFYWYRQILGQKVEFLVSFYNNEISEKSEIFDDQFSVERPDGSNFTLKIRSTKLEDSAMYFCAGSTPVTNEKLFFGSGTQLSVL.

The chain couples TRBV4-3 to TRBJ2-3; 8 bases align to TRBD2. There are 16 residues in the CDR3. Per the germline V gene, CDR1 is LGHNA and CDR2 is YSLEER. With V trimmed by 0 bases and J by 7 bases, 9 bases remained unmatched. The CDR3 DNA is TGCGCCAGCAGCCAAGATCGGGGGGGCCCCGGGAATACGCAGTATTTT. Translation gives CASSQDRGGPGNTQYF.

Turning to this clone: Other DNA sequences from this sample encode an identical CDR3 as well. V gene TRBV19 combines with J gene TRBJ2-7, with 8 bases aligning to TRBD1. Looked up from germline, CDR1 is LNHDA and CDR2 is SQIVND (reference sequence). The CDR3 is 15 amino acids. V shed 1 base and J 0 bases; nucleotides not matched to a gene: 2. The CDR3, as DNA: TGTGCCAGTAGTATAGGGACAGGGAGCTCCTACGAGCAGTACTTC. Its protein product is CASSIGTGSSYEQYF.

The rearrangement uses TRBV12-3 or TRBV12-4 and TRBJ2-5; 7 nucleotides agree with TRBD1. The V segment lost 6 bases and the J segment 4 bases; nucleotides outside the gene matches: 5. The CDR3 totals 13 residues. This CDR3 reads CASSQTGLETQYF. CDR3 DNA: TGTGCCAGCAGCCAGACAGGGTTAGAGACCCAGTACTTC.

V usage is TRBV10-3 and J usage is TRBJ2-3; 8 nucleotides agree with TRBD2. This CDR3 region has 16 residues. Trimming at V came to 3 bases and at J to 4 bases, leaving 9 bases not matched to a gene. Germline lookup yields CDR1 ENHRY and CDR2 SYGVKD. CDR3 sequence (DNA): TGTGCCATCAGTGAAGGGGGTAGCGGGGTCCCAGATACGCAGTATTTT. Translation gives CAISEGGSGVPDTQYF.

The chain recombines TRBV9 with TRBJ1-5; D may be TRBD1 (6 bases). Germline CDR1 SGDLS, CDR2 YYNGEE. The CDR3 spans 16 residues. The V end was cut by 2 bases, the J end by 5 bases, with 17 bases between. CDR3: CASSVGGDTSHQPQHF. The CDR3 DNA sequence: TGTGCCAGCAGCGTGGGGGGGGACACCTCACATCAGCCCCAGCATTTT.

The rearrangement links TRBV14 to TRBJ2-5; no reliable D call. The V and J ends lost 0 bases and 4 bases respectively, with 15 bases between them. CDR3 length: 16 amino acids. Germline V gives CDR1 SGHDN, CDR2 FVKESK. CDR3 sequence reads: CASSQDLQLFGETQYF. CDR3 bases: TGTGCCAGCAGCCAAGATCTTCAGTTGTTTGGAGAGACCCAGTACTTC.

J is TRBJ1-2 and V is TRBV9; no reliable D call. CDR3 length: 12 amino acids. Between the trimmed V and J ends, which lost 3 bases and 3 bases, there was a span of 6 bases. Germline values: CDR1 SGDLS, CDR2 YYNGEE. The CDR3 loop is CASSGQDYGYTF. The CDR3 region has the DNA TGTGCCAGCAGCGGGCAGGACTATGGCTACACCTTC.